Below, 2 T cell receptor beta chains from the same sample are listed, as sequenced in a study of blood T cell repertoires in COVID-19. Only in-frame clones appear in the TCRdb table, and some are missing; sequencing was by immunoSEQ multiplex PCR. The sample comprises some 180,000 clones, roughly 81% of which are singletons, and 8% to 13% rests with the top ten. Sequencing was performed on peripheral blood. The receptors shown here come from a woman aged 35 to 49 with COVID-19, enrolled during active disease.

The gene calls are TRBV6-2 or TRBV6-3 and TRBJ1-5; 7 bases match TRBD1. V shed 5 bases and J 3 bases; nucleotides not matched to a gene: 7. This CDR3 is 15 amino acids long. Germline-derived CDR1 and CDR2 are MNHEY and SVGEGT. CDR3 coding DNA: TGTGCCAGCAGTCCAAACAGGGGTGACAATCAGCCCCAGCATTTT. Amino acid sequence: CASSPNRGDNQPQHF.

The V call is TRBV27, the J call TRBJ1-6, with D possibly matching TRBD1 (5 bases). The CDR3 consists of 15 residues. Germline V gene sequence: CDR1 MNHEY, CDR2 SMNVEV (reference sequence). Trimming took 8 bases from V and 9 from J, leaving 20 bases between them. CDR3: CASLPSGGVGSPLHF. CDR3 DNA: TGTGCCAGCCTGCCGTCGGGGGGGGTCGGTTCACCCCTCCACTTT.